This TCR beta chain was observed in a study of cytomegalovirus exposure and HLA in healthy donors. Whole-study findings and limits: The productive fraction for most TCR beta V segments was about 87% or about 30% in an earlier analysis. Sequencing probably produced one cluster of sequence variants that were highly shared. TCR beta sequences numbering under 20,000 were associated with HLA alleles at 0.05 false discovery rate in a later analysis.

In germline, CDR1 is SGHTA, CDR2 FQGTGA. The CDR3 spans 18 residues. Trimming left V 5 bases short and J 0 bases short, with 19 bases between. The study ran its PCR with 60 Vbeta and 13 Jbeta primers. TCRdb's table, derived via immunoSEQ multiplex PCR, lists solely in-frame clones and lacks some. Altogether about 140,000 clones are present, about 75% being singletons, with the ten largest covering 3.3%. On this clone: Its antigen is still unknown.

V gene TRBV7-3 combines with J gene TRBJ2-2; TRBD2 is a possible D gene (6 bases). Sequencing was done on a sample of PBMCs. The receptor was derived from a man aged 35-49 years in good health and CMV-seronegative. In DNA form, the CDR3 reads TGTGCCAGCAGCCCGCTAGGAGGGGTGCTAGCGAACACCGGGGAGCTGTTTTTT. Its translation is CASSPLGGVLANTGELFF.